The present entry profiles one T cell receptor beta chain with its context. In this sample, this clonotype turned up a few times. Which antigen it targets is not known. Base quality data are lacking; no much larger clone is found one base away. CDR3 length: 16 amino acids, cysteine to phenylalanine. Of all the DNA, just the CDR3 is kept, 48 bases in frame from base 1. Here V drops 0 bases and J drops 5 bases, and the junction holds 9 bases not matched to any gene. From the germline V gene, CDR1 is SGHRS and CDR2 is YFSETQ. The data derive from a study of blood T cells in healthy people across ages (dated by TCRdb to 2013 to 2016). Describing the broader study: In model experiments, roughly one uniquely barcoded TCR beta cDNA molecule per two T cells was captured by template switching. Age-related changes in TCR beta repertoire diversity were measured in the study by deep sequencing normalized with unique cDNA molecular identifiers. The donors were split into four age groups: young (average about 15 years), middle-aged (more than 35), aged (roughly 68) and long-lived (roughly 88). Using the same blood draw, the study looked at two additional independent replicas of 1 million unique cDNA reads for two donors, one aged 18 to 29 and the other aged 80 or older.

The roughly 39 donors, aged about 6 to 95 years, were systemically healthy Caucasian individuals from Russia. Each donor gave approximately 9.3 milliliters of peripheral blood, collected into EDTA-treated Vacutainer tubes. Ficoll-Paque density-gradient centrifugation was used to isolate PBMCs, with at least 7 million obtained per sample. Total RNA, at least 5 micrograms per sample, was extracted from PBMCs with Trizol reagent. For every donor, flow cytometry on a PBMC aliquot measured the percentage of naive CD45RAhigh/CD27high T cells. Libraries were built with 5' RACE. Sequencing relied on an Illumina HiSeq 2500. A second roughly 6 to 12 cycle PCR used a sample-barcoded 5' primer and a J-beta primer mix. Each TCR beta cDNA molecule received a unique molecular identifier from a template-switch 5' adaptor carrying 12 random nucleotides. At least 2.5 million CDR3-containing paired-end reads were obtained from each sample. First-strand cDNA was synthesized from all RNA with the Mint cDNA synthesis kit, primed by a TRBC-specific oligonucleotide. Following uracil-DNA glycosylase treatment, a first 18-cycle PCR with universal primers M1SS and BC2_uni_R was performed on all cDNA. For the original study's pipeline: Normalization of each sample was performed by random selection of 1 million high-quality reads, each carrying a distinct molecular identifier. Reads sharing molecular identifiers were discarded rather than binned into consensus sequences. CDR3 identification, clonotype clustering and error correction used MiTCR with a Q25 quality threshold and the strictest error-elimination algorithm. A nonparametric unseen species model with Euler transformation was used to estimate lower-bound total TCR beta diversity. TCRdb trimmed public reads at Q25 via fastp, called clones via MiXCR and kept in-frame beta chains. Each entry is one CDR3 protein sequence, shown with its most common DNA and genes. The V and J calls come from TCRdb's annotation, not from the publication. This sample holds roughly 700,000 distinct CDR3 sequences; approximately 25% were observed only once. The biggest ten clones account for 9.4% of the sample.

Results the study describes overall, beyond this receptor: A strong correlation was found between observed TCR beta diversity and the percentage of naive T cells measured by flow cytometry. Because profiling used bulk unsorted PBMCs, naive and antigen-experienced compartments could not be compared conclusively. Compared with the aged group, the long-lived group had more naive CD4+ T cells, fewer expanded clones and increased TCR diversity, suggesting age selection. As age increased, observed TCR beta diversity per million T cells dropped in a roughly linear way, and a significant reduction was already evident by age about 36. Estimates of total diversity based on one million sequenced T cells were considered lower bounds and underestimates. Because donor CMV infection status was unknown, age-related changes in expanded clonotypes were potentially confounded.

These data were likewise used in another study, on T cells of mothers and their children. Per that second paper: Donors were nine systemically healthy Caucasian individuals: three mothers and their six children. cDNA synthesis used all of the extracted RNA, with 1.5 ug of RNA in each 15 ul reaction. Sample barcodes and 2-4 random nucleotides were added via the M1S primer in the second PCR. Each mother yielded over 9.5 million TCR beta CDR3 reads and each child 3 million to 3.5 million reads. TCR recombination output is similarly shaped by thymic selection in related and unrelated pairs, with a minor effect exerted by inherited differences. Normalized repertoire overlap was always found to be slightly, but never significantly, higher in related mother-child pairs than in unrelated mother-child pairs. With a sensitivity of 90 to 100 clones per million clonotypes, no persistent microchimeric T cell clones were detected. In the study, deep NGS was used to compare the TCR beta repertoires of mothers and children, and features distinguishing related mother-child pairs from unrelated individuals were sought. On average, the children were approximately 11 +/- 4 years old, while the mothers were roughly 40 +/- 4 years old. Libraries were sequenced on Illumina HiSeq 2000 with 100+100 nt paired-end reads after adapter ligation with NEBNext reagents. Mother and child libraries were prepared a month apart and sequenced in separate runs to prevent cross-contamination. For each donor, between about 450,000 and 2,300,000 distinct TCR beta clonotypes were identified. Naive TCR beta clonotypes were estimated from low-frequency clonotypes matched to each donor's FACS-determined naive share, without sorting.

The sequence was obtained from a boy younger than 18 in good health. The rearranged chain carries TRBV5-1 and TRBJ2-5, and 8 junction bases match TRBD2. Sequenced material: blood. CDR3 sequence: CASSLGTSGTGETQYF. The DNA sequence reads TGCGCCAGCAGCTTGGGTACTAGCGGAACCGGTGAGACCCAGTACTTC.